Given below is one T cell receptor beta chain in context. This clone was recorded a few times. This receptor's antigen is unknown. The record has no base qualities; no much larger clone is one base away. The data belong to a study of cytomegalovirus exposure and HLA in healthy donors (dated by TCRdb to about 2017). Background for the entire study: According to an earlier analysis of several hundred of the donors, about 180 million T cells yielded 117 million unique TCR beta sequences and around 300 Gb of sequence data. An early release covering just under 650 HLA-typed donors comprised 250 to 350 gigabases of sequencing data and 85 million to 100 million unique TCR sequences. Of the roughly 390 genotyped donors, 81% were placed in the genetic ancestry cluster associated with self-reported Caucasian donors. The study aimed to test whether cataloging public T cell receptors could reveal signatures of past pathogen exposure. The study profiled the T cell repertoires of 500 to 800 subjects by immunosequencing and related them to cytomegalovirus serostatus. Along with the approximately 650-subject first cohort, a separate validation cohort of over a hundred different subjects was used. The study combined high-throughput TCR immunosequencing, statistical association of individual TCRs with disease status, and machine learning to predict cytomegalovirus infection status. In a later analysis, previously published TCR beta repertoires from some 640 donors were re-analyzed and high-resolution HLA genotyping was added so that TCR occurrence patterns could be studied. Rather than using new phenotypic data, the later analysis identified candidate immune exposures from TCR beta sequences and from how often those sequences occurred across donors. An earlier analysis of some 600 of the donors applied high-throughput TCR beta sequencing to assess whether each TCR beta V gene segment acted as functional or pseudogenic. Donor age, sex, ethnicity and CMV serostatus were compiled together with the repertoire data. A later genetic analysis took genome-wide SNP genotypes for about 55% of the roughly 670 donors and used that subset as a discovery cohort. Every repertoire in the discovery cohort had been generated on one and the same sequencing platform. Both class I and class II loci were covered by HLA typing, at four-digit resolution. The number of typed donors differed by locus: 629-630 for A, B, C, DRB1 and DQB1; approximately 520 for DQA1; approximately 610 for DPA1; and around 490 for DPB1. Because of strong linkage in the cohort, roughly five DR-DQ haplotypes were treated as single units for association and clustering. On average, approximately 250,000 unique TCR beta nucleotide sequences were sequenced per donor among a few hundred genotyped donors of the cohort, with about 19% of those sequences being non-productive. Summary of the overall study and its limitations: A later genetic analysis reported fewer N-insertions in productive TCRs among donors in an Asian-associated ancestry cluster than the approximately 700-donor mean. The sequencing pipeline was judged likely to have produced a cluster of highly shared sequence variants as a technical artifact. Over 15 rarely observed V segments, including chromosome 9 orphons, were excluded from the earlier analysis of approximately 500 of the donors because counts were too low. The classifier was reported to diagnose cytomegalovirus status with high specificity and sensitivity in both the original and validation cohorts. In vitro tests confirmed that a few of the cytomegalovirus-associated TCR beta chains recognize cytomegalovirus antigens. A later analysis reported that several top co-occurrence clusters appeared linked to parvovirus B19, influenza, CMV and Epstein-Barr virus. In an earlier analysis of about 600 of the donors, most TCR beta V segments appeared in productive rearrangements about 90% or about 30% of the time, broadly matching IMGT annotations. In this cohort, only TCR beta chains were sequenced, and detectable features were limited by the absence of alpha or paired-chain data. Immune exposure information for the cohort was limited to CMV serostatus. A later analysis found that TCR association rates varied across HLA loci, with DRB1 alleles showing the most associated TCRs and HLA-C alleles the fewest. Because some donors lacked HLA typing at each locus, the association tests relied only on the typed subset. In the study, 164 TCR beta chains were listed as associated with cytomegalovirus. A further reported finding was that TCR beta sequences accurately predicted the HLA-A and HLA-B alleles for most subjects in the first cohort. A later genetic analysis associated a missense DCLRE1C variant with V-gene and J-gene trimming of TCR beta chains, and an independent cohort replicated the association. The 87-base-pair reads could not distinguish some IMGT-functional V segments, including TRBV6-2 and TRBV6-3, so those segments were excluded. When HLA alleles, especially DR and DQ, strongly co-occurred, attributing TCR associations to individual alleles was difficult. At a false discovery rate of 0.05, a later analysis linked around 17,000 TCR beta sequences to specific HLA alleles. According to a later analysis, most CMV-associated TCR beta chains appeared to be HLA-restricted, and the HLA associations seemed to be driven largely by CMV exposure. Most TCR sequences were seen in very few donors, while some public TCRs were found in many individuals. Correlated functional status among segregating V segments might reflect linkage disequilibrium, but an unknown experimental factor could not be ruled out. A later analysis found that HLA-associated TCR beta chains were more clonally expanded and had lower generation probabilities than equally common non-associated chains. Presence/absence analyses assumed roughly uniform sequencing depth across donors, an assumption that may not hold. It was suggested by the authors that the approach could potentially be generalized to other disease states and immunological phenotypes.

The cohort consisted of fewer than 700 healthy bone marrow donors. All cohort members were sampled while nominally healthy, although unrecorded immune exposures were likely present. The donor was CMV seronegative and belonged to the group of under 400 seronegative cohort members. Every donor gave a peripheral blood sample, and the peripheral blood mononuclear cells from that sample were used for TCR beta sequencing. The Qiagen DNeasy Blood Extraction Kit was used to extract genomic DNA from the blood cell samples. After removal of 3 bases from V and 10 bases from J, the junction retains 6 bases not matched to a gene. CDR1 and CDR2 are drawn from the germline V gene: SGHAT, FQNNGV. The CDR3 runs 14 residues from the cysteine to the phenylalanine. Only the CDR3 portion is preserved as DNA: 42 bases, with reading frame beginning at the first base. Library prep was done by the immunoSEQ multiplex PCR assay. For the multiplex PCR, a mixture combining 60 forward primers for TCR Vbeta segments and 13 reverse primers for TCR Jbeta segments was used. The CDR3 region of rearranged TCR beta genes was amplified from genomic DNA by a multiplex PCR assay. The Illumina HiSeq System was used to sequence the amplified TCR beta libraries as 87-base-pair reads. In the source study's methods: In a later analysis, approximately 74 million unique TCR beta chains were counted across the roughly 670 repertoires, and roughly 11 million of these chains were shared by at least two donors. To remove PCR and sequencing errors, raw reads were error-corrected and collapsed into unique sequences using a nearest-neighbor algorithm that merged closely related sequences. V, D and J gene segments were assigned by aligning CDR3 sequences to IMGT reference sequences. For a sequence to be retained, at least a six-nucleotide match to both a V gene segment and a J gene segment was required. A rearrangement counted as productive if the CDR3 had no stop codons and remained in frame with V and J, and every other rearrangement counted as non-productive. CDR3 was defined according to IMGT convention as the region running from the second conserved V-encoded cysteine to the conserved J-encoded phenylalanine. Sequences without an unambiguous match to a single V gene segment were excluded from the earlier analysis of approximately 600 of the donors. In an earlier analysis of several hundred of the donors, V segments were called functional above 56.7% productive rearrangements and were called segregating when the between-donor standard deviation exceeded 5%. A statistical classification framework was built for diagnosing cytomegalovirus status from the catalog of TCR beta chain sequences. A later analysis assigned V and J genes by comparing TCR nucleotide sequences with IMGT/GENE-DB human TR gene sequences. The TCRdist pipeline was used in a later analysis to assign CDR3 sequences and most-parsimonious VDJ recombination scenarios. In a later analysis, every TCR beta chain was defined by the combination of its CDR3 amino acid sequence and its V-gene family, and reads without a unique V-gene family were dropped. To address suspected cross-contamination and a sequencing artifact, a later analysis removed several hundred highly shared, low-generation-probability nucleotide sequences. In a later analysis, a clonal expansion index was calculated for each public chain from normalized within-repertoire ranks of inferred template counts. A later analysis computed generation probabilities with a VDJ recombination model fitted to out-of-frame rearrangements, and checked the results against IGoR. In a later analysis, hypergeometric tests were used to score TCR-TCR, TCR-HLA and TCR-CMV co-occurrence, with a repertoire-size bias correction applied to TCR pairs. A later analysis estimated false discovery rates by permuting HLA or CMV assignments 20 times. In a later analysis, co-occurring TCRs were grouped using DBSCAN, with TCRdist sequence similarity added in when clustering inside HLA-allele-positive subsets. Repertoires with fewer than 30,000 or more than 120,000 public chains were left out of co-occurrence clustering, as were five repertoires with anomalous nucleotide sharing. Not all clones reach the TCRdb copy of this immuneACCESS table, which keeps in-frame sequences only. Checked studies attribute under half of the gap to unresolved V genes and leave the rest unexplained. That table is the source of V, J and clone size, and D and trimming were worked out from the DNA. The sample includes approximately 130,000 clones, with approximately 80% observed a single time. The ten largest clones take up 1.2% of the sample.

The chain joins TRBV11-2 to TRBJ2-1, and 10 junction bases match TRBD2. The TCR comes from a man aged 50 to 60 in good health and CMV-seronegative. The material sequenced was PBMCs. This receptor has the CDR3 CASSFLAGALEQFF. The sequence in DNA is TGTGCCAGCAGCTTTCTAGCGGGAGCTCTCGAGCAGTTCTTC.